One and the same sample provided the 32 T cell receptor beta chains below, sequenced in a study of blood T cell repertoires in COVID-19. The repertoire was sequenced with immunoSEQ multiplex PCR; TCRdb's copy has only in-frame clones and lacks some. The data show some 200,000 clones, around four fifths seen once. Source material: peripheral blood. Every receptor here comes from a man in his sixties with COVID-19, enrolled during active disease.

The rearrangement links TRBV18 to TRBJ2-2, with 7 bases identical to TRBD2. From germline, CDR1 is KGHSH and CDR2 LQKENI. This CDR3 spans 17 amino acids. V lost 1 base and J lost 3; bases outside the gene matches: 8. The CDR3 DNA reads TGTGCCAGCTCACCACGAGTTGGGAGCGGGGACACCGGGGAGCTGTTTTTT. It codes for CASSPRVGSGDTGELFF.

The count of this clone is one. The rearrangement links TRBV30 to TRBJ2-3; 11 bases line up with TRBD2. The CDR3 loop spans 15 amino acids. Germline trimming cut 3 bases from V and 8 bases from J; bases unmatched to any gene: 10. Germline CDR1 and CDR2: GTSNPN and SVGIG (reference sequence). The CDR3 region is CAWRSVAGGPSTQYF. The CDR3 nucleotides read TGTGCCTGGAGGAGTGTAGCGGGAGGGCCGAGTACGCAGTATTTT.

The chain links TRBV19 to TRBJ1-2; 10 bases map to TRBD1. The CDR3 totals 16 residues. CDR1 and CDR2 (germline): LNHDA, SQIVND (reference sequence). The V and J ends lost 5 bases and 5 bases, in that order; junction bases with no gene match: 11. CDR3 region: CASSFSLPGQGYGYTF. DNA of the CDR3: TGTGCCAGTAGTTTCTCCCTCCCGGGACAGGGGTATGGCTACACCTTC. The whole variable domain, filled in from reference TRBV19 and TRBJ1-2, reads DGGITQSPKYLFRKEGQNVTLSCEQNLNHDAMYWYRQDPGQGLRLIYYSQIVNDFQKGDIAEGYSVSREKKESFPLTVTSAQKNPTAFYLCASSFSLPGQGYGYTFGSGTRLTVV.

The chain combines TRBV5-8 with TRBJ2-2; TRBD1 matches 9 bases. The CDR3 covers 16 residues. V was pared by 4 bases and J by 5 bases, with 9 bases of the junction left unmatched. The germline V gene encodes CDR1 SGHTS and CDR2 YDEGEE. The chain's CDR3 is CASSHRDREQTGELFF. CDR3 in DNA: TGTGCCAGCAGCCACCGGGACAGGGAACAGACCGGGGAGCTGTTTTTT.

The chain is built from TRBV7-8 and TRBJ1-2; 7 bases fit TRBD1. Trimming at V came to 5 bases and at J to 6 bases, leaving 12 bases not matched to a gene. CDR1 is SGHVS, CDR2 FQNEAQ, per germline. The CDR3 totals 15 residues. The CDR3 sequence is CASSPTGGDSDGYTF. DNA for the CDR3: TGTGCCAGCAGCCCCACGGGGGGGGACAGTGATGGCTACACCTTC.

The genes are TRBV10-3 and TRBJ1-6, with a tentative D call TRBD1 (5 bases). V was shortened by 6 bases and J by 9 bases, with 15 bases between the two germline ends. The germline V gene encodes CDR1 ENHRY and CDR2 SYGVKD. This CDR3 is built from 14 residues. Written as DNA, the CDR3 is TGTGCCATCAGGGCGGGGACCGGGGGTTCACCCCTCCACTTT. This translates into CAIRAGTGGSPLHF.

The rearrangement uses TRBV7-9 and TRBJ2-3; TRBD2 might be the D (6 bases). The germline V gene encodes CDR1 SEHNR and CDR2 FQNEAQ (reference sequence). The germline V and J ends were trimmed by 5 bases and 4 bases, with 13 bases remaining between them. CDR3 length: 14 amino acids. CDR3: CASSRREEADTQYF. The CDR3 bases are TGTGCCAGCAGCCGGCGGGAAGAGGCAGATACGCAGTATTTT.

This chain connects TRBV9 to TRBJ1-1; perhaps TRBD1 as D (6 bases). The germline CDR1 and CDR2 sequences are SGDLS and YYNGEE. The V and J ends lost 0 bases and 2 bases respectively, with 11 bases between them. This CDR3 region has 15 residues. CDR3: CASSVDQGRNTEAFF. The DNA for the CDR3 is TGTGCCAGCAGCGTAGATCAGGGGAGAAACACTGAAGCTTTCTTT.

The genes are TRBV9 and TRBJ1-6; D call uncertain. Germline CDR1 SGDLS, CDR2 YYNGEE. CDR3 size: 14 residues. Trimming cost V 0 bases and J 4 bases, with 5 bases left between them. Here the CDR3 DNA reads TGTGCCAGCAGCGTAGAGAGGTATAATTCACCCCTCCACTTT. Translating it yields CASSVERYNSPLHF.

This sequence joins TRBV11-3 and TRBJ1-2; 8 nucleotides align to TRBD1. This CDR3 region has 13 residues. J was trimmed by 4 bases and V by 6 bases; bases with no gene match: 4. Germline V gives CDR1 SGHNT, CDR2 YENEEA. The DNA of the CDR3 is TGTGCCAGCAGTTTACAGGGGGGCTATGGCTACACCTTC. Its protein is CASSLQGGYGYTF.

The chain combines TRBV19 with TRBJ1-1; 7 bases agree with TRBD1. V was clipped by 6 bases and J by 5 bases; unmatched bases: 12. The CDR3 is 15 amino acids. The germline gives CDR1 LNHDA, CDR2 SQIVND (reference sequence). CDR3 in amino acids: CASRLGQTSLTEAFF. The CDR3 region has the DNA TGTGCCAGTAGATTGGGACAGACTAGTCTGACTGAAGCTTTCTTT.

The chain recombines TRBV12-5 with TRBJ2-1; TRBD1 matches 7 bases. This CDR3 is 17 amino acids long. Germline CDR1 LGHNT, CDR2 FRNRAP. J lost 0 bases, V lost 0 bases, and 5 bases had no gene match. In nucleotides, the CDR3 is TGTGCTAGTGGTTTGGTACGGGGACAGAGCTCCTACAATGAGCAGTTCTTC. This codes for CASGLVRGQSSYNEQFF.

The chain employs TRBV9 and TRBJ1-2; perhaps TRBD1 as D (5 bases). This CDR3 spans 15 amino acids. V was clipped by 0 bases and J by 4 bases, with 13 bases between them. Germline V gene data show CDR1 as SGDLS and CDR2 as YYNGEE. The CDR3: CASSVAPGSAYGYTF. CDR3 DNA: TGTGCCAGCAGCGTAGCTCCAGGGTCTGCCTATGGCTACACCTTC.

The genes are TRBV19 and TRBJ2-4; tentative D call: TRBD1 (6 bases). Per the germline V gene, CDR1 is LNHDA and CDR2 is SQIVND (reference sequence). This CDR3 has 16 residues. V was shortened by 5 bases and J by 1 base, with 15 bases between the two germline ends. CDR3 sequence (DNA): TGTGCCAGTAGTCCTAACAGGGTTGGGGCCAAAAACATTCAGTACTTC. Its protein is CASSPNRVGAKNIQYF. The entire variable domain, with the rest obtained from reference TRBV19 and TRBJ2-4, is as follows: DGGITQSPKYLFRKEGQNVTLSCEQNLNHDAMYWYRQDPGQGLRLIYYSQIVNDFQKGDIAEGYSVSREKKESFPLTVTSAQKNPTAFYLCASSPNRVGAKNIQYFGAGTRLSVL.

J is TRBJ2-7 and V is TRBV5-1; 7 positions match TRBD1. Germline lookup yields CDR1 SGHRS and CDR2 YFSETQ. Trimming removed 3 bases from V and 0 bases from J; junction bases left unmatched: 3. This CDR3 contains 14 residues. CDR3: CASSWGTASYEQYF. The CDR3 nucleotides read TGCGCCAGCAGCTGGGGGACAGCCTCCTACGAGCAGTACTTC.

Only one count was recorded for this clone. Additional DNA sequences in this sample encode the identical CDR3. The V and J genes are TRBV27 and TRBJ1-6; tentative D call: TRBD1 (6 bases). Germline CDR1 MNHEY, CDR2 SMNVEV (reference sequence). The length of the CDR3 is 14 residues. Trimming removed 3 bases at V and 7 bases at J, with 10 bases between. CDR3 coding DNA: TGTGCCAGCAGTTTTTTACAGGGAAATTCACCCCTCCACTTT. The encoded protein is CASSFLQGNSPLHF.

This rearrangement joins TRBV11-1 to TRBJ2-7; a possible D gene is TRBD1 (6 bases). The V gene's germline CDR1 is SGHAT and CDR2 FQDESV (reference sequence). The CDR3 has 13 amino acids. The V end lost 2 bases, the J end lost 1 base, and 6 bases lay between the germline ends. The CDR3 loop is CASSLQGSYEQYF. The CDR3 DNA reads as TGTGCCAGCAGCTTACAGGGGTCCTACGAGCAGTACTTC.

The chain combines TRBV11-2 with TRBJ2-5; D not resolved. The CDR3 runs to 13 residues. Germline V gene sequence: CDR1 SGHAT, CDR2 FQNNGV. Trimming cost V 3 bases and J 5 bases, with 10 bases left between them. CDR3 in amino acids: CASSLWQAETQYF. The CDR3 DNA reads TGTGCCAGCAGCTTGTGGCAGGCGGAGACCCAGTACTTC.

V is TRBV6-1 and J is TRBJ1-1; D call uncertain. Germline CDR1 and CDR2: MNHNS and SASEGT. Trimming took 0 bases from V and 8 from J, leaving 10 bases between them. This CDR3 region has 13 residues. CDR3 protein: CASSEAHNVEAFF. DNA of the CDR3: TGTGCCAGCAGTGAAGCGCACAACGTCGAAGCTTTCTTT.

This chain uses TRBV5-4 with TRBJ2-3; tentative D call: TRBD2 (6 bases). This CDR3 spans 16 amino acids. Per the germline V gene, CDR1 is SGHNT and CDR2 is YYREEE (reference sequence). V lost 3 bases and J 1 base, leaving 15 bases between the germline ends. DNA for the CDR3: TGTGCCAGCAGCTCCCTCCGGGACTTTCGCACAGATACGCAGTATTTT. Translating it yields CASSSLRDFRTDTQYF.

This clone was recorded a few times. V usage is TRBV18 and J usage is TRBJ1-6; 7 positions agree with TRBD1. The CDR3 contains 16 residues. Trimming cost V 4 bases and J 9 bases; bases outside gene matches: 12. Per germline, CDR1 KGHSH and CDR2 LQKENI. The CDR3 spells CASSLGQAALGSPLHF. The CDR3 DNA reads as TGTGCCAGCTCACTCGGACAGGCGGCTCTGGGTTCACCCCTCCACTTT.

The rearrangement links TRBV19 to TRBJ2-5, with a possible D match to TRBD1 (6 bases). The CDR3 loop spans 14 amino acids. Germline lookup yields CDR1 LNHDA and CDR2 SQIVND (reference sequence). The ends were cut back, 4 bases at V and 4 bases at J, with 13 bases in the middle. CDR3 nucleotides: TGTGCCAGTAGTAGGACAGAGAATCGAGAGACCCAGTACTTC. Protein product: CASSRTENRETQYF.

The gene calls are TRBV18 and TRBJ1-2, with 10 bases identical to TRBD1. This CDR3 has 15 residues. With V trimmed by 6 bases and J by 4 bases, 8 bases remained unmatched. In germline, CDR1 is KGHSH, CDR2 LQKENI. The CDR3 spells CASSVDRGQSYGYTF. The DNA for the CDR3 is TGTGCCAGCTCGGTCGACAGGGGGCAAAGCTATGGCTACACCTTC. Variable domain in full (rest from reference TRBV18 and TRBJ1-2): NAGVMQNPRHLVRRRGQEARLRCSPMKGHSHVYWYRQLPEEGLKFMVYLQKENIIDESGMPKERFSAEFPKEGPSILRIQQVVRGDSAAYFCASSVDRGQSYGYTFGSGTRLTVV.

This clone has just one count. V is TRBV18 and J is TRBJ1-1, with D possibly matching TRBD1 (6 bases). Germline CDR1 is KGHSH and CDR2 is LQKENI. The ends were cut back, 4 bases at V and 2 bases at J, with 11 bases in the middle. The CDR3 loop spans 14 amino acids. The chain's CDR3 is CASSLIQGNTEAFF. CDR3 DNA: TGTGCCAGCTCACTCATACAGGGTAACACTGAAGCTTTCTTT.

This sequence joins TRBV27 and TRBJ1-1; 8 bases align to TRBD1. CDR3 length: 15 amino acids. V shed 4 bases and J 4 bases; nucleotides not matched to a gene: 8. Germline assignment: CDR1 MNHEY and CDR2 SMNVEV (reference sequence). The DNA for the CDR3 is TGTGCCAGCAGTTCCCTCACAGGGGGGCGCACTGAAGCTTTCTTT. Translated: CASSSLTGGRTEAFF.

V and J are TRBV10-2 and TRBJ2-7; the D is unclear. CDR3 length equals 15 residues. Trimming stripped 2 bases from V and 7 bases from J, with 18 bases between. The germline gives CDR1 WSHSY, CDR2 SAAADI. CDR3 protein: CASSEPRVIGWEQYF. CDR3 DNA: TGCGCCAGCAGTGAGCCCCGGGTCATTGGATGGGAGCAGTACTTC.

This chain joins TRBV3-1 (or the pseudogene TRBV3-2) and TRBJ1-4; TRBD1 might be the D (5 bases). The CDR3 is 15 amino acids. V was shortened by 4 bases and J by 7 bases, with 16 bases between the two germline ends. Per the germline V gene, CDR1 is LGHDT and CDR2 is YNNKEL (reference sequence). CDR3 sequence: CASSPRTRGGEKLFF. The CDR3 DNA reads TGTGCCAGCAGCCCTCGGACACGGGGGGGTGAAAAACTGTTTTTT.

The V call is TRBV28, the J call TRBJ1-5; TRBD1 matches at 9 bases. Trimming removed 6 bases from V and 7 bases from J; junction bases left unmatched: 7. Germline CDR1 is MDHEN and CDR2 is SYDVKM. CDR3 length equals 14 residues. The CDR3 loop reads CASSPGQGNQPQHF. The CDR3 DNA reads TGTGCCAGCAGCCCCGGACAGGGGAACCAGCCCCAGCATTTT.

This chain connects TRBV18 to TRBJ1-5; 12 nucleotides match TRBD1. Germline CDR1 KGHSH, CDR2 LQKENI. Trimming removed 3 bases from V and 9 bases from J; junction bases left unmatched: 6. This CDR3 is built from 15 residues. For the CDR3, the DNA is TGTGCCAGCTCACCCGGGGACAGGGGGCTCTGGCCCCAGCATTTT. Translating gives CASSPGDRGLWPQHF.

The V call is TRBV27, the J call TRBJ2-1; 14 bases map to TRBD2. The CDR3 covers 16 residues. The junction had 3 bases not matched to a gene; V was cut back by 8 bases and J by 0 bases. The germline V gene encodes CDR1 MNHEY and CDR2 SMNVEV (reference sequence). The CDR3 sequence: CASGTSGRNSYNEQFF. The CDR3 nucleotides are TGTGCCAGCGGGACTAGCGGGAGAAACTCCTACAATGAGCAGTTCTTC.

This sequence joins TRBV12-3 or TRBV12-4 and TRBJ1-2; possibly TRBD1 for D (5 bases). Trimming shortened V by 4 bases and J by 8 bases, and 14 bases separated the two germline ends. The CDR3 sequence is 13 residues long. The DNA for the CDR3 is TGTGCCAGCAGTTCTCAGGGTTTCTTCGGCTACACCTTC. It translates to CASSSQGFFGYTF.

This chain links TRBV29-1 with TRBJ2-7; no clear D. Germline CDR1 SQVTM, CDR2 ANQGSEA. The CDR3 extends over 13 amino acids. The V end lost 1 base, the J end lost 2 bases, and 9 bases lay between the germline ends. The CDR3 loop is CSVEGQKTYEQYF. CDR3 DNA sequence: TGCAGCGTTGAAGGCCAGAAGACCTACGAGCAGTACTTC.